Sequencing of this T cell receptor (beta chain) was carried out in a study of cytomegalovirus exposure and HLA in healthy donors. Study observations and caveats: TCR beta V- and J-gene trimming, according to a later analysis, was linked to a missense DCLRE1C variant.

The PCR contained 60 Vbeta and 13 Jbeta primers. Using immunoSEQ multiplex PCR, the repertoire was profiled, and TCRdb retains in-frame clones only, with some absent. There are a few hundred thousand clones in the sample; roughly 80% occur only once, and about 3.1% lies in the top ten. V lost 2 bases and J lost 9; bases outside the gene matches: 10. The CDR3 loop spans 16 amino acids. Germline V CDR1 and CDR2: SGHRS, YFSETQ. Worth noting for this clone: Its antigen is not known.

The chain links TRBV5-1 to TRBJ2-5; TRBD2 agrees at 13 bases. The sequenced sample was PBMCs. The source is a man aged 25-40 years in good health and CMV-seronegative. The CDR3 sequence: CASSFGLAGDKAAQYF. The CDR3, as DNA: TGCGCCAGCAGCTTCGGACTAGCGGGGGACAAGGCGGCCCAGTACTTC.